Described below is a single T cell receptor beta chain sequence and its context. The data belong to a study of blood T cell repertoires in COVID-19. Authors' data handling: Reference gene primer amplification in the assay estimated nucleated cell counts. Clones were read by immunoSEQ multiplex PCR, and TCRdb kept only the in-frame ones, dropping some. That table supplies the V and J calls and clone size; D and trimming were determined from the DNA. The sample includes about 320,000 clones, around 84% of them seen just once. This CDR3 has 15 amino acids. Germline loops: CDR1 SEHNR, CDR2 FQNEAQ (reference sequence). V was pared by 5 bases and J by 4 bases, with 6 bases of the junction left unmatched.

The sequence was collected from a woman between 18 and 30 years old who had recovered from COVID-19. Sequencing used PBMCs or T cells enriched from blood (not recorded which). J is TRBJ2-3 and V is TRBV7-9, with 10 positions matching TRBD2. This chain's CDR3 is CASSEGTSESDTQYF. CDR3 sequence (DNA): TGTGCCAGCAGCGAGGGGACTAGCGAATCAGATACGCAGTATTTT. Full variable domain (remainder filled in from reference TRBV7-9 and TRBJ2-3): DTGVSQNPRHKITKRGQNVTFRCDPISEHNRLYWYRQTLGQGPEFLTYFQNEAQLEKSRLLSDRFSAERPKGSFSTLEIQRTEQGDSAMYLCASSEGTSESDTQYFGPGTRLTVL.